This T cell receptor beta chain was obtained from a study of CD8 T cells in Susac syndrome. Remarks on this clonotype: Antigen specificity is unknown.

Negative isolation yielded CD8+ and CD4+ T cells; FACS enriched TEMRA cells. Reverse transcription of about 0.45 to 1 ug RNA was performed with random hexamers. Amplification of TCR beta CDR3 was carried out by immunoSEQ multiplex PCR, which covered 54 Vbeta and 13 Jbeta segments. TCRdb re-derived calls from the immunoSEQ multiplex PCR reads in MiXCR, one entry per CDR3 protein. The data show roughly 200,000 distinct CDR3 sequences, 94% seen once. Study results and limitations: The CD4+ T cell repertoires that were profiled in Susac syndrome showed no clonal expansion.

The CDR3 loop spans 14 amino acids. Germline-derived CDR1 and CDR2 are LGHNA and YSLEER. The V gene lost 0 bases and the J gene lost 6 bases, with 9 bases spanning the gap. This chain joins TRBV4-3 and TRBJ1-3, with unresolved D. Sequencing was performed on CD4+ T cells from PBMCs. This TCR derives from a human donor with Susac syndrome. CDR3 bases: TGCGCCAGCAGCCAAGAGTCAATTCCAAACACCATATATTTT. Translated: CASSQESIPNTIYF.